This is a list of T cell receptor beta chains from one sample in a study of shared clonotypes between healthy human individuals. Only in-frame clones appear in the TCRdb table, and some are missing; sequencing was by immunoSEQ multiplex PCR. The sample has about 1.1 million clones, about 80% seen once. The sample taken for sequencing was memory CD4+ T cells from PBMCs. These receptors came from a young man in good health. Some clones in this sample may be carry-over from other donors' samples. Both conserved end residues are part of each CDR3. A D gene is named only where the DNA matches it firmly. Some rows have no size entry. The others give once, few or many, or a class for an expanded clone.

v_call	clone_size	j_call	d_call	cdr3_aa	cdr3_nt
TRBV28	-	TRBJ2-3	TRBD2	CASSVGGADTQYF	TGTGCCAGCAGTGTGGGAGGGGCAGATACGCAGTATTTT
TRBV7-9	-	TRBJ2-4	-	CASQRQTENIQYF	TGTGCCAGCCAACGCCAGACAGAAAACATTCAGTACTTC
TRBV5-1	-	TRBJ1-5	-	CASSEDYNQPQHF	TGCGCCAGCAGCGAGGACTACAATCAGCCCCAGCATTTT
TRBV5-4	once	TRBJ2-5	-	CASSPDPGVETQYF	TGTGCCAGCAGCCCAGATCCCGGAGTGGAGACCCAGTACTTC
TRBV10-2	-	TRBJ2-2	-	CASSLFGDPSGELFF	TGCGCCAGCAGCTTGTTCGGGGATCCGTCCGGGGAGCTGTTTTTT
TRBV5-1	-	TRBJ2-5	TRBD2	CASSARRAGGQETQYF	TGCGCCAGCAGCGCAAGGAGAGCGGGGGGCCAAGAGACCCAGTACTTC
TRBV9	-	TRBJ2-1	TRBD2	CASSVGAGGPYNEQFF	TGTGCCAGCAGCGTAGGGGCGGGAGGCCCCTACAATGAGCAGTTCTTC
TRBV7-2	-	TRBJ2-7	-	CASSPTMGGYDEQYF	TGTGCCAGCAGTCCCACGATGGGGGGTTACGACGAGCAGTACTTC
TRBV4-2	once	TRBJ1-5	-	CASSQDRQLNQPQHF	TGTGCCAGCAGCCAAGATCGGCAACTCAATCAGCCCCAGCATTTT
TRBV28	few	TRBJ2-3	-	CASSFSTSTDTQYF	TGTGCCAGCAGTTTTAGTACTAGCACAGATACGCAGTATTTT
TRBV27	-	TRBJ2-3	TRBD2	CASSSQRTSGSTDTQYF	TGTGCCAGCAGTTCCCAACGGACTAGCGGGAGCACAGATACGCAGTATTTT
TRBV5-4	-	TRBJ2-1	TRBD1	CASSPPGQGGNEQFF	TGTGCCAGCAGCCCCCCGGGACAGGGGGGCAATGAGCAGTTCTTC
TRBV6-5	-	TRBJ2-7	-	CASSYSGGTPYEQYF	TGTGCCAGCAGTTACTCTGGCGGGACCCCCTACGAGCAGTACTTC
TRBV20-1	once	TRBJ2-7	-	CSARQGHEQYF	TGCAGTGCTAGACAGGGCCACGAGCAGTACTTC
TRBV7-9	-	TRBJ1-4	-	CASTSSQGGYLNEKLFF	TGTGCCAGCACTTCCTCCCAAGGGGGGTACCTTAATGAAAAACTGTTTTTT
TRBV4-3	once	TRBJ1-2	-	CASSQDGRGVDTF	TGCGCCAGCAGCCAAGATGGGAGGGGGGTTGACACCTTC
TRBV7-2	few	TRBJ2-2	TRBD2	CASSVLAGGTGELFF	TGTGCCAGCAGTGTACTAGCGGGAGGTACCGGGGAGCTGTTTTTT
TRBV5-1	-	TRBJ1-2	-	CASSSDGSYGYTF	TGCGCCAGCAGCTCGGACGGATCCTATGGCTACACCTTC
TRBV4-1	-	TRBJ2-7	-	CASSQGGSSYEQYF	TGCGCCAGCAGCCAAGGTGGGAGCTCCTACGAGCAGTACTTC
TRBV20-1	-	TRBJ1-1	-	CSALMTLEAFF	TGCAGTGCTCTAATGACGCTGGAGGCTTTCTTT
TRBV9	-	TRBJ1-4	TRBD1	CASGPRQGRGEKLFF	TGTGCCAGCGGCCCCCGACAGGGACGGGGCGAAAAACTGTTTTTT
TRBV7-9	-	TRBJ2-3	-	CASSLTAQYKGSSTDTQYF	TGTGCCAGCAGCTTAACGGCCCAATATAAAGGGTCTAGCACAGATACGCAGTATTTT
TRBV5-1	-	TRBJ2-7	-	CASSLGLASTTRQYF	TGCGCCAGCAGCTTGGGTCTAGCGAGCACTACGAGGCAGTACTTC
TRBV18	-	TRBJ1-2	-	CASSNNRDGYTF	TGTGCCAGCTCAAACAACAGGGACGGCTACACCTTC
TRBV5-5	once	TRBJ2-7	-	CASSGGPGDEQYF	TGTGCCAGCAGCGGGGGTCCGGGCGACGAGCAGTACTTC
TRBV29-1	few	TRBJ2-5	TRBD2	CSVGTSGETQYF	TGCAGCGTGGGGACTAGCGGGGAGACCCAGTACTTC
TRBV6-5	few	TRBJ2-1	TRBD1	CASSYSRDSYNEQFF	TGTGCCAGCAGTTACTCTCGGGACAGCTACAATGAGCAGTTCTTC
TRBV15	-	TRBJ2-1	-	CATSSPRRGDNEQFF	TGTGCCACCAGCAGTCCACGGAGGGGGGACAATGAGCAGTTCTTC
TRBV21-1	-	TRBJ2-7	-	CASSNLAVSYEQYF	TGTGCCAGCAGCAACCTAGCGGTGTCCTACGAGCAGTACTTC
TRBV27	many	TRBJ2-7	-	CASSIRQDSAYEQYF	TGTGCCAGCAGTATCAGACAGGATTCAGCCTACGAGCAGTACTTC
TRBV5-4	-	TRBJ1-2	TRBD1	CASSLARGQGAPYGYTF	TGTGCCAGCAGCTTGGCCAGGGGACAGGGGGCACCCTATGGCTACACCTTC
TRBV5-1	once	TRBJ1-1	-	CASSFSGKQTEAFF	TGCGCCAGCAGCTTCTCCGGGAAGCAAACTGAAGCTTTCTTT
TRBV2	-	TRBJ2-2	TRBD2	CASSQTSAGELFF	TGTGCCAGCAGCCAGACTAGCGCCGGGGAGCTGTTTTTT
TRBV13	-	TRBJ2-3	-	CASSLSLSRTDTQYF	TGTGCCAGCAGCCTGAGTCTCAGCCGCACAGATACGCAGTATTTT
TRBV10-1	-	TRBJ1-5	-	CASSENGDQPQHF	TGCGCCAGCAGTGAGAACGGAGATCAGCCCCAGCATTTT
TRBV11-2	once	TRBJ2-7	TRBD2	CASSLAASGRFSYEQYF	TGTGCCAGCAGCTTAGCCGCTAGCGGGAGGTTCTCCTACGAGCAGTACTTC
TRBV7-3	-	TRBJ2-7	TRBD2	CASSSRTSGRGEQYF	TGTGCCAGCAGCTCCCGGACTAGCGGGAGGGGGGAGCAGTACTTC
TRBV25-1	-	TRBJ2-7	-	CASSESRTANSYEQYF	TGTGCCAGCAGTGAATCGCGCACAGCCAATAGCTACGAGCAGTACTTC
TRBV7-3	-	TRBJ1-5	-	CASSLGRGQPQHF	TGTGCCAGCAGCTTAGGTAGGGGTCAGCCCCAGCATTTT
TRBV19	-	TRBJ1-5	-	CASSPSSRQDNQPQHF	TGTGCCAGTAGTCCTTCTTCCCGACAGGACAATCAGCCCCAGCATTTT
TRBV4-2	-	TRBJ2-7	-	CASSRYLPSGDSYEQYF	TGTGCCAGCAGCCGGTACCTCCCGAGCGGAGATTCTTACGAGCAGTACTTC
TRBV30	-	TRBJ2-5	TRBD1	CAWRTGGAETQYF	TGTGCCTGGAGAACAGGGGGCGCCGAGACCCAGTACTTC
TRBV6-1	-	TRBJ1-5	-	CASSELTGTHSNQPQHF	TGTGCCAGCAGTGAGTTGACCGGGACTCATAGCAATCAGCCCCAGCATTTT
TRBV27	-	TRBJ1-2	-	CASRPWAGQVGYTF	TGTGCCAGCAGACCCTGGGCGGGGCAGGTTGGCTACACCTTC
TRBV28	-	TRBJ1-2	-	CASSFGSGYGYTF	TGTGCCAGCAGTTTCGGCAGCGGCTATGGCTACACCTTC
TRBV5-5	-	TRBJ1-2	TRBD1	CASTGQGASPYGYTF	TGTGCCAGCACTGGACAGGGGGCGTCCCCCTATGGCTACACCTTC
TRBV30	-	TRBJ2-7	-	CAWSVSGYSYEQYF	TGTGCCTGGAGTGTCTCAGGTTACTCCTACGAGCAGTACTTC
TRBV30	-	TRBJ1-2	-	CAWSVRGLPNYGYTF	TGTGCCTGGAGTGTACGGGGACTCCCGAACTATGGCTACACCTTC
TRBV28	-	TRBJ1-5	-	CASTATGQPQHF	TGTGCCAGCACTGCAACAGGTCAGCCCCAGCATTTT
TRBV16	-	TRBJ1-4	-	CASSATGNEKLFF	TGTGCCAGCAGCGCCACTGGGAATGAAAAACTGTTTTTT
TRBV28	-	TRBJ2-3	-	CASSSRLNTQYF	TGTGCCAGCAGTTCCCGGCTCAATACGCAGTATTTT
TRBV6-1	-	TRBJ2-5	-	CASSANMGFGEIQYF	TGTGCCAGCAGTGCCAATATGGGATTTGGGGAGATCCAGTACTTC
TRBV12-5	-	TRBJ2-5	TRBD1	CASGKGTGYGGRETQYF	TGTGCTAGTGGAAAAGGGACAGGGTATGGTGGCAGGGAGACCCAGTACTTC
TRBV2	-	TRBJ2-1	-	CASSVLGSSYNEQFF	TGTGCCAGCAGTGTACTAGGGAGCTCCTACAATGAGCAGTTCTTC
TRBV5-1	few	TRBJ2-2	-	CASSLAQGTFTGELFF	TGCGCCAGCAGCTTGGCACAGGGAACATTCACCGGGGAGCTGTTTTTT
TRBV2	-	TRBJ1-4	-	CASSELRGEKLFF	TGTGCCAGCAGTGAGCTTAGGGGTGAAAAACTGTTTTTT
TRBV28	once	TRBJ1-5	TRBD1	CASTRDRGPRNQPQHF	TGTGCCAGCACCAGGGACAGGGGGCCCCGCAATCAGCCCCAGCATTTT
TRBV5-6	many	TRBJ1-2	-	CASSLAAGDGYTF	TGTGCCAGCAGCTTGGCGGCAGGGGACGGCTACACCTTC
TRBV28	-	TRBJ2-7	TRBD2	CASIRREAREQYF	TGTGCCAGCATTAGGCGGGAGGCACGGGAGCAGTACTTC
TRBV7-2	-	TRBJ2-2	-	CASSLGVAANTGELFF	TGTGCCAGCAGCTTAGGAGTCGCTGCGAACACCGGGGAGCTGTTTTTT